The entry that follows covers one T cell receptor beta chain sequence. The CDR3 extends over 18 amino acids. The V and J ends lost 0 bases and 1 base, in that order; junction bases with no gene match: 9. Germline V gene sequence: CDR1 SGHAT, CDR2 FQNNGV. Sequencing used immunoSEQ multiplex PCR; TCRdb keeps in-frame clones, though not all of them. The table has tens of thousands of clones, approximately 81% seen once. This entry comes from a study of T cell changes during pregnancy in multiple sclerosis. This clonotype was sampled from a female donor with multiple sclerosis, enrolled in a pregnancy study. The sample here was CD4+ T cells from peripheral blood mononuclear cells, taken before pregnancy. The V and J genes are TRBV11-2 and TRBJ2-7, with 10 bases lining up with TRBD2. The CDR3 sequence: CASSLDRWTSGMSYEQYF. Here the CDR3 DNA reads TGTGCCAGCAGCTTAGATCGTTGGACTAGCGGAATGTCCTACGAGCAGTACTTC.